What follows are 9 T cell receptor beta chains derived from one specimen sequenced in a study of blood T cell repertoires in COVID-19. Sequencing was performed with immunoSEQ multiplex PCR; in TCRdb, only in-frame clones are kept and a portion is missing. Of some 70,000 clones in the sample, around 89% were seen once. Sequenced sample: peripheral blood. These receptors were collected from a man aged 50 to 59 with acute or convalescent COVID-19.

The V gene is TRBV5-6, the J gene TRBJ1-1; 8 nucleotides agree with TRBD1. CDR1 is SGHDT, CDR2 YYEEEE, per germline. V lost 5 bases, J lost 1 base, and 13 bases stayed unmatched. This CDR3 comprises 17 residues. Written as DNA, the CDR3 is TGTGCCAGCAGTTATACCAGAATCGGGACAGGGAACACTGAAGCTTTCTTT. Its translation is CASSYTRIGTGNTEAFF.

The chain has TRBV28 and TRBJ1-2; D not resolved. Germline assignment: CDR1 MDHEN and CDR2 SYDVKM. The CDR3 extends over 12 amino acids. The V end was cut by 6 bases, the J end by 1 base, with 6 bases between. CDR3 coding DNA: TGTGCCAGCAGCAAGCTTAACTATGGCTACACCTTC. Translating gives CASSKLNYGYTF.

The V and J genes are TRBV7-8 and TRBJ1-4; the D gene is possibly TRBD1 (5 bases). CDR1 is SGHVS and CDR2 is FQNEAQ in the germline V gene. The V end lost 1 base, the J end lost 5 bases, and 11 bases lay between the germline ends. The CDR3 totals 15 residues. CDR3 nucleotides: TGTGCCAGCAGCTTAGTCCCAGGGTTAAATGAAAAACTGTTTTTT. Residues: CASSLVPGLNEKLFF.

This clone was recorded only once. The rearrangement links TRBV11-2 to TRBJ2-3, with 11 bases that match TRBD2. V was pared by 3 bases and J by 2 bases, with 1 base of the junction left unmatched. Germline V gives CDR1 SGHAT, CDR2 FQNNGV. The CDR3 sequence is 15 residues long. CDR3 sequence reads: CASSFSGRDTDTQYF. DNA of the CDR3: TGTGCCAGCAGCTTTAGCGGGAGGGACACAGATACGCAGTATTTT.

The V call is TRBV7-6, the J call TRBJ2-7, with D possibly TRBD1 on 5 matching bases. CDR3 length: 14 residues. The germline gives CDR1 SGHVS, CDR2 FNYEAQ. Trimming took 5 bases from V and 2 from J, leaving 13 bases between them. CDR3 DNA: TGTGCCAGCAGCCCCCTTGGGGCCCCCTACGAGCAGTACTTC. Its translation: CASSPLGAPYEQYF.

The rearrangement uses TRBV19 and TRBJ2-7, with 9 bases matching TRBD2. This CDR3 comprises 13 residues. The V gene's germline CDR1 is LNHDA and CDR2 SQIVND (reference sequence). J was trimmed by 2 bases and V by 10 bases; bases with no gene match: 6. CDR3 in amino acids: CATSGGNTYEQYF. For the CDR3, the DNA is TGTGCCACCAGCGGGGGGAATACCTACGAGCAGTACTTC.

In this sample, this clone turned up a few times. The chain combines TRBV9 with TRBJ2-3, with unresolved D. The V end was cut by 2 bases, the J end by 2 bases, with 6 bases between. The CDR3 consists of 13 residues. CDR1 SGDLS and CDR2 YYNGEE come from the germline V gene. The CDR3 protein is CASSVLNTDTQYF. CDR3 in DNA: TGTGCCAGCAGCGTTTTAAACACAGATACGCAGTATTTT.

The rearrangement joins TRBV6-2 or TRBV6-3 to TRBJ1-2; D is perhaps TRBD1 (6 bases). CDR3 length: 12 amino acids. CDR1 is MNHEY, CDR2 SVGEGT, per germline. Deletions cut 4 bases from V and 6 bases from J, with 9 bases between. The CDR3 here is CASSLTGNGYTF. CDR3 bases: TGTGCCAGCAGTTTGACAGGCAATGGCTACACCTTC.

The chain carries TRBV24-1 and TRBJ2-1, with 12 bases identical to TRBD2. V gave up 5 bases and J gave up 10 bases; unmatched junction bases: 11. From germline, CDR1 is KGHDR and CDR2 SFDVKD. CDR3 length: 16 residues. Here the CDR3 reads CATSGDPSGRVREQFF. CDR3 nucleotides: TGTGCCACCAGTGGGGACCCTAGCGGGAGGGTCCGAGAGCAGTTCTTC.